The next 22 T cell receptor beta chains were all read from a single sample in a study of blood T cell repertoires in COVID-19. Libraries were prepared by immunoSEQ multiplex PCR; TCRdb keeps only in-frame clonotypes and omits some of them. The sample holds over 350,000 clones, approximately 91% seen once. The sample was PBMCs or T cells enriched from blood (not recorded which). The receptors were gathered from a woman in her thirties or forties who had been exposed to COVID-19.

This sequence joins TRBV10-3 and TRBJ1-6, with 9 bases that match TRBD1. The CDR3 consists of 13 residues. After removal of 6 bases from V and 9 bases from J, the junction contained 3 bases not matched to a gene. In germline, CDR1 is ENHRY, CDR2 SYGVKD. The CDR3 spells CAISGTGTSPLHF. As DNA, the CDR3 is TGTGCCATCAGCGGGACAGGGACTTCACCCCTCCACTTT.

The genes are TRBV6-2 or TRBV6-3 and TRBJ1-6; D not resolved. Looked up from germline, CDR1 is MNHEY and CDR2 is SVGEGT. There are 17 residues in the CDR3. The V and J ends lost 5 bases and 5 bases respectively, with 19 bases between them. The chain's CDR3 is CASSPIGGERHNSPLHF. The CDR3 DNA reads TGTGCCAGCAGTCCCATAGGCGGGGAGAGGCATAATTCACCCCTCCACTTT.

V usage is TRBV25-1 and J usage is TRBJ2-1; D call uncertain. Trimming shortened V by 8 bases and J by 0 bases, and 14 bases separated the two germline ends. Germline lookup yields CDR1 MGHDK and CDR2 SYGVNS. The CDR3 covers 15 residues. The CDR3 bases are TGTGCCAGCGAAAAAGAAGAGAGCTCCTACAATGAGCAGTTCTTC. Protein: CASEKEESSYNEQFF.

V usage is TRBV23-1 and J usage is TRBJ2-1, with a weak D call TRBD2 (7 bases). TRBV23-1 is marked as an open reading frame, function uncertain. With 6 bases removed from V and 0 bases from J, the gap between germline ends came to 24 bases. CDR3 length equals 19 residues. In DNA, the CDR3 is TGCGCCAGCAGGGGGGGGCCCGAAACGAAAAAAAGCTCCTACAATGAGCAGTTCTTC. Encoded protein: CASRGGPETKKSSYNEQFF.

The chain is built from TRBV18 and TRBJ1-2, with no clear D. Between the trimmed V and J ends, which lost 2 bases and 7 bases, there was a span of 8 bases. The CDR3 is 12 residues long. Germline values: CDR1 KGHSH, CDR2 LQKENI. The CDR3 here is CASSPKEGGYTF. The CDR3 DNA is TGTGCCAGCTCACCAAAGGAGGGTGGCTACACCTTC.

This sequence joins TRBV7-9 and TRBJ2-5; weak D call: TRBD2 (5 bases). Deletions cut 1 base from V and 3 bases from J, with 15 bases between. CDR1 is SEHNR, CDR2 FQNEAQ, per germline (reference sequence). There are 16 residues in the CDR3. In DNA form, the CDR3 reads TGTGCCAGCAGCTTAGTAAGGGAGATTAGGAAAGAGACCCAGTACTTC. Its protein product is CASSLVREIRKETQYF.

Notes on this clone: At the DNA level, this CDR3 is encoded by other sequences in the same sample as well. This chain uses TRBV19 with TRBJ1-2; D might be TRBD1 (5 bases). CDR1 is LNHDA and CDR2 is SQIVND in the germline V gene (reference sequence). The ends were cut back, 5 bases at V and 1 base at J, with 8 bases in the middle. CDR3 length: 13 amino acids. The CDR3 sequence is CASSRGGNYGYTF. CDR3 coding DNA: TGTGCCAGTAGTCGGGGGGGTAACTATGGCTACACCTTC.

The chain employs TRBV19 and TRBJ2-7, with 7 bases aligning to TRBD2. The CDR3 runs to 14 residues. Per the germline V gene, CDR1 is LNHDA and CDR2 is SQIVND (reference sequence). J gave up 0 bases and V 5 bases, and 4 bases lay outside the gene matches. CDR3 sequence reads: CASSSGRSSYEQYF. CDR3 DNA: TGTGCCAGTAGTTCCGGGAGGAGCTCCTACGAGCAGTACTTC.

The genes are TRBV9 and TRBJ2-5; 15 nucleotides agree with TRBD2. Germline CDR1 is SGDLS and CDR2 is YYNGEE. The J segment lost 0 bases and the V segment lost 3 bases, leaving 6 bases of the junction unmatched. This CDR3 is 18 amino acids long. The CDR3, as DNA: TGTGCCAGCAGCGCGGGACTAGCGGGGGGCCGCTACCAAGAGACCCAGTACTTC. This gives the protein CASSAGLAGGRYQETQYF.

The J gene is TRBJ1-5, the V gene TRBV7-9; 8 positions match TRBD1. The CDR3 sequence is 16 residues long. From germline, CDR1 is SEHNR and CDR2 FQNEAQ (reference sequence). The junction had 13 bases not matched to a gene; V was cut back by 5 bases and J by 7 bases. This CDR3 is CASSSPDREGSQPQHF. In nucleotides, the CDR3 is TGTGCCAGCAGCAGTCCGGACAGGGAAGGATCACAGCCCCAGCATTTT.

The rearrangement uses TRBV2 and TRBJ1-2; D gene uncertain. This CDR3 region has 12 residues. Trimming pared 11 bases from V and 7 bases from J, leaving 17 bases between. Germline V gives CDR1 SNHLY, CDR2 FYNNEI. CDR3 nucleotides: TGTGCCGGATTAAGGACCGCGGGTGGCTACACCTTC. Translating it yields CAGLRTAGGYTF.

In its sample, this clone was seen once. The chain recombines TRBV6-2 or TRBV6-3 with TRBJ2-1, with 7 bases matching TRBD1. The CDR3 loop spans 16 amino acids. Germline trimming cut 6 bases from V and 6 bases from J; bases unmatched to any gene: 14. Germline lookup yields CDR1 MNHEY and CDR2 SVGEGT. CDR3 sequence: CASSPSGGSPGNEQFF. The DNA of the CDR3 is TGTGCCAGCAGCCCTTCAGGGGGTAGCCCTGGCAATGAGCAGTTCTTC.

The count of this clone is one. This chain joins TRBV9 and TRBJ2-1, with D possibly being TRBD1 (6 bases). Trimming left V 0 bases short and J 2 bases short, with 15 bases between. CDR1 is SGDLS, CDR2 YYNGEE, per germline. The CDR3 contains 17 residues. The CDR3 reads CASSVEGVPEPYNEQFF. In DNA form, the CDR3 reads TGTGCCAGCAGCGTAGAGGGGGTGCCCGAACCCTACAATGAGCAGTTCTTC.

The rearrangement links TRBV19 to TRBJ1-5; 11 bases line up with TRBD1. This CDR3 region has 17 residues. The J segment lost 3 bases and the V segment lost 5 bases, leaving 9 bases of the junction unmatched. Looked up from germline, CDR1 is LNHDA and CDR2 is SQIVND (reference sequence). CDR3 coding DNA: TGTGCCAGTAGTGCTCGGACAGGGGGCTTATCCAATCAGCCCCAGCATTTT. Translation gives CASSARTGGLSNQPQHF.

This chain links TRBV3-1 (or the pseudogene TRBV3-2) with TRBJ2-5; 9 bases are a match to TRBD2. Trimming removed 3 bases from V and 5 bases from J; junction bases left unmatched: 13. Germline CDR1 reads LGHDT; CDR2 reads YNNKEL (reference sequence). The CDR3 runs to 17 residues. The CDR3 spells CASSHSAGGHARETQYF. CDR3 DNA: TGTGCCAGCAGCCATTCGGCGGGGGGGCATGCTCGGGAGACCCAGTACTTC.

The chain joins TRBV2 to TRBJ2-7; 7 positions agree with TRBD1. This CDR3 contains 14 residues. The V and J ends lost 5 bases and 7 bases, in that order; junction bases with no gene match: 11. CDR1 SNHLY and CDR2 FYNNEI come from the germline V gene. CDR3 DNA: TGTGCCAGCAGTAAGGACAGGACCGTGGGGGAGCAGTACTTC. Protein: CASSKDRTVGEQYF.

The CDR3 nucleotides are TGTGCCAGCAGGGCGGCCTCTGGAAACACCATATATTTT. It specifies CASRAASGNTIYF. The chain combines TRBV27 with TRBJ1-3, with D hard to call. The CDR3 is made up of 13 amino acids. Trimming took 6 bases from V and 0 from J, leaving 6 bases between them. Germline CDR1 and CDR2: MNHEY and SMNVEV (reference sequence).

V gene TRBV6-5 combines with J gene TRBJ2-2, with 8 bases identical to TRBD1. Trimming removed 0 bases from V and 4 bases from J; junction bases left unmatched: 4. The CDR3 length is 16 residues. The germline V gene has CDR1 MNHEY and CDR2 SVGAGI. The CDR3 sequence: CASSYSGQGATGELFF. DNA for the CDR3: TGTGCCAGCAGTTACTCAGGACAGGGAGCCACCGGGGAGCTGTTTTTT.

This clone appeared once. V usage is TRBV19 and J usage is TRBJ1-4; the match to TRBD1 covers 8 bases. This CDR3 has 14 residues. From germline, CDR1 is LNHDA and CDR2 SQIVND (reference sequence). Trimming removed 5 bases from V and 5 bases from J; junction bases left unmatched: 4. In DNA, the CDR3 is TGTGCCAGTAGTCGTAGACAGGGGAATGAAAAACTGTTTTTT. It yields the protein CASSRRQGNEKLFF.

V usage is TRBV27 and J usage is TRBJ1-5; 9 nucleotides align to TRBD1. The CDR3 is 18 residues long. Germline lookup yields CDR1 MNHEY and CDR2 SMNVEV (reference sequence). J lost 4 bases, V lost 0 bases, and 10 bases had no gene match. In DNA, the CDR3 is TGTGCCAGCAGTTTATCCCCTCCATCGACAGGGGGAAATCAGCCCCAGCATTTT. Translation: CASSLSPPSTGGNQPQHF.

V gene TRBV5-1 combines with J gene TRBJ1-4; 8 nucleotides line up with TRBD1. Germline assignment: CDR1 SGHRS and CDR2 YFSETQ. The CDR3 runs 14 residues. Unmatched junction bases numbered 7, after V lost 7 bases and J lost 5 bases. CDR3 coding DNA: TGCGCCAGCGGTGTCACAGGGGGGAATGAAAAACTGTTTTTT. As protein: CASGVTGGNEKLFF.

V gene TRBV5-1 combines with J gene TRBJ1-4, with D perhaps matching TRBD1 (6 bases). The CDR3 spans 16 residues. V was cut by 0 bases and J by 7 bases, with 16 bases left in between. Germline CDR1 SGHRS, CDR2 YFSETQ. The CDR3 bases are TGCGCCAGCAGCTTGGCCCGGGGGGCGCACGGTGAAAAACTGTTTTTT. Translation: CASSLARGAHGEKLFF.